This TCR beta chain derives from a study of cytomegalovirus exposure and HLA in healthy donors. In the study overall: Researchers previously reported finding fewer than 140 million unique TCR beta sequences from about 179 million T cells.

It was with 60 Vbeta and 13 Jbeta primers that the PCR ran. Assay used: immunoSEQ multiplex PCR; TCRdb lists only in-frame clones, some missing. Of about 270,000 clones in the sample, about 66% were seen once. Germline assignment: CDR1 SGHNT and CDR2 YENEEA. This CDR3 is built from 15 residues. V lost 5 bases and J lost 2; bases outside the gene matches: 5. The receptor's source is a female donor in good health and CMV-seronegative. Sequenced sample: PBMCs. J is TRBJ1-3 and V is TRBV11-3; TRBD1 matches 8 bases. CDR3 amino acids: CASSLTTGAGNTIYF. The CDR3 DNA reads TGTGCCAGCAGCCTGACGACAGGGGCTGGAAACACCATATATTTT.